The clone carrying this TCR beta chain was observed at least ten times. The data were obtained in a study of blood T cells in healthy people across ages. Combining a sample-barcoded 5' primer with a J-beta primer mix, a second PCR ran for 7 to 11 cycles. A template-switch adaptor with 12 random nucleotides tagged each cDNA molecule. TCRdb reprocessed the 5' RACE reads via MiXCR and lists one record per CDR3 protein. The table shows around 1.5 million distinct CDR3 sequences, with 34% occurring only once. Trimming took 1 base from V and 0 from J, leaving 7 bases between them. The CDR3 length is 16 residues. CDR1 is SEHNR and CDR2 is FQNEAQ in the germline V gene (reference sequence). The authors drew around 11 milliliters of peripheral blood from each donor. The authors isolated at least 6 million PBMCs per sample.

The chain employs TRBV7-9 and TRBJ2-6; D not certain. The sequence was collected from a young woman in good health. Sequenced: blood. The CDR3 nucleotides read TGTGCCAGCAGCTTAGGACGGACCTCTGGGGCCAACGTCCTGACTTTC. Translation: CASSLGRTSGANVLTF.